Listed below are T cell receptor beta chains from one sample, sequenced in a study of blood T cells in healthy people across ages. TCRdb fed the 5' RACE reads into MiXCR, producing one record per CDR3 protein. The data contain 800,000 to 950,000 distinct CDR3 sequences, around 48% of them singletons. The sample consisted of blood. The receptor set was obtained from a young man in good health. CDR3s include the opening cysteine and the closing phenylalanine or tryptophan. The order of the fields is CDR3 DNA, CDR3 protein, D gene, V gene, clone size, J gene. A D gene is named only where the DNA matches it firmly. Clone size is not always given. Where it is, it says once, few, many or a class for expanded clones.

CDR3 DNA: TGTGCCAGCAGCCAAAGGGACAGGGGCTACGAGCAGTACTTC
CDR3 protein: CASSQRDRGYEQYF
D gene: TRBD1
V gene: TRBV3-1
clone size: few
J gene: TRBJ2-7

CDR3 DNA: TGCAGCGTTGAAGAACCGGGACAGGAGTCCTACGAGCAGTACTTC
CDR3 protein: CSVEEPGQESYEQYF
D gene: TRBD1
V gene: TRBV29-1
clone size: NA
J gene: TRBJ2-7

CDR3 DNA: TGTGCCAGCAGTGAACTGACGGGACAGCAGTCACCCCTCCACTTT
CDR3 protein: CASSELTGQQSPLHF
D gene: TRBD1
V gene: TRBV2
clone size: NA
J gene: TRBJ1-6

CDR3 DNA: TGTGCCAGCGGCGGGGGCGAGAATGAGCAGTTCTTC
CDR3 protein: CASGGGENEQFF
D gene: NA
V gene: TRBV7-2
clone size: NA
J gene: TRBJ2-1

CDR3 DNA: TGTGCCAGCAGCCAAGATAGCGGGGGACCAGAGACCCAGTACTTC
CDR3 protein: CASSQDSGGPETQYF
D gene: TRBD2
V gene: TRBV4-2
clone size: few
J gene: TRBJ2-5

CDR3 DNA: TGCGCCAGCAGCCAGGACAGGCTCGGGGATACGCAGTATTTT
CDR3 protein: CASSQDRLGDTQYF
D gene: TRBD1
V gene: TRBV5-1
clone size: many
J gene: TRBJ2-3

CDR3 DNA: TGTGCCAGCGGTTCACCTTGGACGGGGAAAACTGAAGCTTTCTTT
CDR3 protein: CASGSPWTGKTEAFF
D gene: NA
V gene: TRBV28
clone size: once
J gene: TRBJ1-1

CDR3 DNA: TGCAGCGTCCCCCCGGGACCGTACTACAATGAGCAGTTCTTC
CDR3 protein: CSVPPGPYYNEQFF
D gene: NA
V gene: TRBV29-1
clone size: NA
J gene: TRBJ2-1

CDR3 DNA: TGCGCCAGCAGCCAAGACACTAGCGTCGACGAGCAGTACTTC
CDR3 protein: CASSQDTSVDEQYF
D gene: TRBD2
V gene: TRBV4-1
clone size: few
J gene: TRBJ2-7

CDR3 DNA: TGCGCCAGCAGCCCGACTAGCGGGGGCAATAACAATGAGCAGTTCTTC
CDR3 protein: CASSPTSGGNNNEQFF
D gene: TRBD2
V gene: TRBV10-2
clone size: once
J gene: TRBJ2-1

CDR3 DNA: TGTGCCAGCAGCCCCCAGGGAGGGGCGACTGGAGTAGCTTTCTTT
CDR3 protein: CASSPQGGATGVAFF
D gene: NA
V gene: TRBV9
clone size: many
J gene: TRBJ1-1

CDR3 DNA: TGCAGTGCACCTAGGGGACTAAACCAAGAGACCCAGTACTTC
CDR3 protein: CSAPRGLNQETQYF
D gene: TRBD2
V gene: TRBV20-1
clone size: NA
J gene: TRBJ2-5

CDR3 DNA: TGTGCCAGCAGCCTTCGACAAGAGGGAGGCACTGAAGCTTTCTTT
CDR3 protein: CASSLRQEGGTEAFF
D gene: NA
V gene: TRBV7-9
clone size: NA
J gene: TRBJ1-1

CDR3 DNA: TGTGCCGGCAGCCCTGGGGGGAGACCTTACGAGCAGTACTTC
CDR3 protein: CAGSPGGRPYEQYF
D gene: NA
V gene: TRBV6-2/TRBV6-3
clone size: NA
J gene: TRBJ2-7

CDR3 DNA: TGTGCCAGCAGTGTAAACGGGGCGTTACCCTACGAGCAGTACTTC
CDR3 protein: CASSVNGALPYEQYF
D gene: NA
V gene: TRBV6-4
clone size: NA
J gene: TRBJ2-7

CDR3 DNA: TGCGCCAGCAGCCAACAGCGACAGGTAGCCTACGAGCAGTACTTC
CDR3 protein: CASSQQRQVAYEQYF
D gene: NA
V gene: TRBV4-1
clone size: NA
J gene: TRBJ2-7

CDR3 DNA: TGTGCCAGCGCCGGGACAGATAAAAGCGCGCAGTATTTT
CDR3 protein: CASAGTDKSAQYF
D gene: TRBD1
V gene: TRBV27
clone size: NA
J gene: TRBJ2-3

CDR3 DNA: TGTGCCAGCAGTGAATCCCCAGGGGATAGCAATCAGCCCCAGCATTTT
CDR3 protein: CASSESPGDSNQPQHF
D gene: NA
V gene: TRBV6-1
clone size: NA
J gene: TRBJ1-5

CDR3 DNA: TGTGCCAGCAGCTTGGACAGTCACCAAGAGACCCAGTACTTC
CDR3 protein: CASSLDSHQETQYF
D gene: NA
V gene: TRBV4-2
clone size: few
J gene: TRBJ2-5

CDR3 DNA: TGTGCCAGCAGTTCAATGGACCTCTACGAGCAGTACTTC
CDR3 protein: CASSSMDLYEQYF
D gene: NA
V gene: TRBV28
clone size: NA
J gene: TRBJ2-7

CDR3 DNA: TGTGCCTGCAGCTTCGGAGTTTCCTACGAGCAGTACTTC
CDR3 protein: CACSFGVSYEQYF
D gene: NA
V gene: TRBV7-9
clone size: NA
J gene: TRBJ2-7

CDR3 DNA: TGTGCCTGGAGTCCGGGGGGGGTCAATGAGCAGTTCTTC
CDR3 protein: CAWSPGGVNEQFF
D gene: TRBD2
V gene: TRBV30
clone size: once
J gene: TRBJ2-1

CDR3 DNA: TGTGCCAGCAGCTTAGGGACAGAGCATGTCGGCTACACCTTC
CDR3 protein: CASSLGTEHVGYTF
D gene: NA
V gene: TRBV7-2
clone size: NA
J gene: TRBJ1-2

CDR3 DNA: TGCAGCGCTAGAATTATAGCTTCGATGCCCGGGGAGCTGTTTTTT
CDR3 protein: CSARIIASMPGELFF
D gene: NA
V gene: TRBV20-1
clone size: NA
J gene: TRBJ2-2

CDR3 DNA: TGTGCCTGGTACAGGTCTTACAATGAGCAGTTCTTC
CDR3 protein: CAWYRSYNEQFF
D gene: NA
V gene: TRBV30
clone size: NA
J gene: TRBJ2-1

CDR3 DNA: TGCGCCAGCAGCCAAGGGTCAGGGGATGGCTACACCTTC
CDR3 protein: CASSQGSGDGYTF
D gene: NA
V gene: TRBV4-1
clone size: few
J gene: TRBJ1-2

CDR3 DNA: TGTGCCACCAGCCACCCTCACAGTTCGCAGACGGAGACCCAGTACTTC
CDR3 protein: CATSHPHSSQTETQYF
D gene: NA
V gene: TRBV24-1
clone size: NA
J gene: TRBJ2-5

CDR3 DNA: TGCGCCAGCAGCTTACGACAGGGGGCGTTTGAGGCTTCCGAAGCTTTCTTT
CDR3 protein: CASSLRQGAFEASEAFF
D gene: TRBD1
V gene: TRBV5-1
clone size: few
J gene: TRBJ1-1

CDR3 DNA: TGTGCCAGCAGGAGACAGGGAAGCTACACCTTC
CDR3 protein: CASRRQGSYTF
D gene: TRBD1
V gene: TRBV5-5
clone size: NA
J gene: TRBJ1-2

CDR3 DNA: TGCAGTGCTAGCCTAGCGGGGGGGCCTTGGACTGAGCAGTTCTTC
CDR3 protein: CSASLAGGPWTEQFF
D gene: TRBD2
V gene: TRBV20-1
clone size: NA
J gene: TRBJ2-1

CDR3 DNA: TGTGCCAGCAGACAGGACGGGGGGAGAGAGACCCAGTACTTC
CDR3 protein: CASRQDGGRETQYF
D gene: TRBD2
V gene: TRBV6-2/TRBV6-3
clone size: NA
J gene: TRBJ2-5

CDR3 DNA: TGTGCCAGCAGCTTAGCCGGGTCGAGCGGAGAGACCCAGTACTTC
CDR3 protein: CASSLAGSSGETQYF
D gene: NA
V gene: TRBV7-9
clone size: NA
J gene: TRBJ2-5

CDR3 DNA: TGTGCCAGCAGTGACTCTACGTTTTATAATTCACCCCTCCACTTT
CDR3 protein: CASSDSTFYNSPLHF
D gene: NA
V gene: TRBV6-4
clone size: NA
J gene: TRBJ1-6

CDR3 DNA: TGTGCCAGCAGCGAGGGGGCAGGGGAGGCCTACGAGCAGTACTTC
CDR3 protein: CASSEGAGEAYEQYF
D gene: NA
V gene: TRBV7-2
clone size: NA
J gene: TRBJ2-7

CDR3 DNA: TGTGCCAGCAGCCACGAAACGGCCCTCTCTTCACCCCTCCACTTT
CDR3 protein: CASSHETALSSPLHF
D gene: NA
V gene: TRBV6-5
clone size: few
J gene: TRBJ1-6

CDR3 DNA: TGCAGTGCTAGAGTGATGGCTGGCTACACCTTC
CDR3 protein: CSARVMAGYTF
D gene: NA
V gene: TRBV20-1
clone size: once
J gene: TRBJ1-2

CDR3 DNA: TGCGCCAGCAGCGGACATTTTGAAGCTTTCTTT
CDR3 protein: CASSGHFEAFF
D gene: NA
V gene: TRBV5-1
clone size: NA
J gene: TRBJ1-1

CDR3 DNA: TGCGCCAGCAGCCAAGGGGACCCCCGCTACACCTTC
CDR3 protein: CASSQGDPRYTF
D gene: NA
V gene: TRBV4-1
clone size: few
J gene: TRBJ1-2

CDR3 DNA: TGTGCCAGCAGCCTACCTAGTGAGGGGCTGAAGGGCAATGAGCAGTTCTTC
CDR3 protein: CASSLPSEGLKGNEQFF
D gene: NA
V gene: TRBV11-2
clone size: NA
J gene: TRBJ2-1

CDR3 DNA: TGCAGTGCTAGCCCCGGGGGGACAGATACGCAGTATTTT
CDR3 protein: CSASPGGTDTQYF
D gene: TRBD2
V gene: TRBV20-1
clone size: few
J gene: TRBJ2-3